This entry lists 10 T cell receptor beta chains sequenced from one sample in a study of blood T cell repertoires in COVID-19. Produced via immunoSEQ multiplex PCR; TCRdb's table is partial and in-frame only. The sample yields about 150,000 clones, about 80% seen once. The sequenced material came from peripheral blood. The source of these receptors is an older woman with COVID-19, enrolled during active disease.

This sequence joins TRBV7-2 and TRBJ2-3, with a weak D call TRBD2 (6 bases). Trimming stripped 5 bases from V and 9 bases from J, with 12 bases between. The germline CDR1 and CDR2 sequences are SGHTA and FQGNSA. The CDR3 covers 12 residues. CDR3 nucleotides: TGTGCCAGCAGCCCCGGACTAAACACGCAGTATTTT. It specifies CASSPGLNTQYF.

This chain uses TRBV7-2 with TRBJ2-1; 12 bases are shared with TRBD2. CDR3 length: 19 residues. With V trimmed by 3 bases and J by 0 bases, 9 bases remained unmatched. Per the germline V gene, CDR1 is SGHTA and CDR2 is FQGNSA. CDR3 protein: CASSFRLAGAISSYNEQFF. CDR3 sequence (DNA): TGTGCCAGCAGCTTCCGACTAGCGGGGGCGATTAGCTCCTACAATGAGCAGTTCTTC.

This rearrangement joins TRBV2 to TRBJ2-2; 8 nucleotides match TRBD2. The ends lost 5 bases at V and 4 bases at J; junction bases unmatched: 6. Looked up from germline, CDR1 is SNHLY and CDR2 is FYNNEI. CDR3 length: 15 amino acids. CDR3 region: CASSRLAKGTGELFF. The CDR3 DNA reads TGTGCCAGCAGTCGACTAGCGAAGGGCACCGGGGAGCTGTTTTTT.

Turning to this clone: Its ends do not fully match the called genes, so a read error is possible. The chain joins TRBV7-7 to TRBJ2-5; tentatively, D is TRBD1 or TRBD2 (6 bases each). The CDR3 runs to 15 residues. CDR1 SSHAT and CDR2 FNYEAQ come from the germline V gene (reference sequence). This chain's CDR3 is CASSLGGTGEETQYF. As DNA, the CDR3 is TGTGCTAGCAGCCTAGGGGGAACGGGAGAAGAGACCCAGTACTTC.

The chain uses TRBV18 and TRBJ1-1; possibly TRBD1 for D (5 bases). CDR1 is KGHSH, CDR2 LQKENI, per germline. Trimming left V 2 bases short and J 5 bases short, with 12 bases between. This CDR3 is 14 amino acids long. Here the CDR3 reads CASSPEMEGTEAFF. The CDR3 region has the DNA TGTGCCAGCTCACCAGAAATGGAGGGGACTGAAGCTTTCTTT.

V gene TRBV12-3 or TRBV12-4 combines with J gene TRBJ1-5; D is possibly TRBD1 (5 bases). CDR3 length: 13 amino acids. The V gene lost 2 bases and the J gene lost 6 bases, with 8 bases spanning the gap. The chain's CDR3 is CASSLKGIQPQHF. For the CDR3, the DNA is TGTGCCAGCAGTTTAAAGGGGATTCAGCCCCAGCATTTT.

The CDR3 DNA follows: TGTGCCAGCACCGAACTGTCGGGCAGGGGCTTGGCGATGGACACTGAAGCTTTCTTT. Amino acid sequence: CASTELSGRGLAMDTEAFF. This chain uses TRBV7-3 with TRBJ1-1; D may be TRBD1 (6 bases). Germline values: CDR1 SGHTA, CDR2 FQGTGA. The CDR3 has 19 residues. The V gene lost 7 bases and the J gene lost 3 bases, with 30 bases spanning the gap.

This clone was counted only a few times. The J gene is TRBJ2-1, the V gene TRBV2; 7 bases agree with TRBD2. With V trimmed by 2 bases and J by 7 bases, 8 bases remained unmatched. Germline values: CDR1 SNHLY, CDR2 FYNNEI. The length of the CDR3 is 15 residues. This CDR3 reads CASSETLGGENEQFF. Here the CDR3 DNA reads TGTGCCAGCAGTGAAACCCTGGGAGGGGAGAATGAGCAGTTCTTC.

This chain connects TRBV27 to TRBJ1-5; possible D gene TRBD1, 6 bases. The length of the CDR3 is 17 residues. V was cut by 0 bases and J by 0 bases, with 12 bases left in between. Per the germline V gene, CDR1 is MNHEY and CDR2 is SMNVEV (reference sequence). CDR3 region: CASSLSLGQFSNQPQHF. DNA of the CDR3: TGTGCCAGCAGTTTATCCCTCGGACAGTTTAGCAATCAGCCCCAGCATTTT.

The chain recombines TRBV11-3 with TRBJ2-2; TRBD2 agrees at 8 bases. The CDR3 consists of 13 residues. CDR1 is SGHNT, CDR2 YENEEA, per germline. J gave up 15 bases and V 6 bases, and 12 bases lay outside the gene matches. In nucleotides, the CDR3 is TGTGCCAGCAGTGTCTCCCCGGGACTAGAGGTGTTTTTT. Its protein product is CASSVSPGLEVFF.